This T cell receptor (beta chain) was profiled in a study of OX40 agonist ivuxolimab in advanced cancers. In the study overall: Partial responses, seen in three patients, involved one hepatocellular carcinoma and two cutaneous melanomas.

TCRdb's copy holds only in-frame clones and misses some; the assay was immunoSEQ multiplex PCR. The sample holds about 21,000 clones; about 86% are singletons and the top ten take about 28%. Findings and caveats of the study: Among some nonresponders, normalized T-cell clonal expansion was also low.

Details on this clone: Its antigen is unknown.

Trimming removed 3 bases at V and 4 bases at J, with 7 bases between. The CDR3 covers 13 residues. In germline, CDR1 is MNHEY, CDR2 SMNVEV (reference sequence). The sequence came from an adult with an advanced solid tumor such as melanoma, head and neck, liver or kidney cancer. The material sequenced was CD4+ or CD8+ T cells sorted from blood, taken in a trial of the OX40 agonist ivuxolimab. The genes are TRBV27 and TRBJ1-5; unclear D gene. CDR3 sequence reads: CASSFGRNQPQHF. The CDR3 DNA reads as TGTGCCAGCAGTTTCGGTAGAAATCAGCCCCAGCATTTT.